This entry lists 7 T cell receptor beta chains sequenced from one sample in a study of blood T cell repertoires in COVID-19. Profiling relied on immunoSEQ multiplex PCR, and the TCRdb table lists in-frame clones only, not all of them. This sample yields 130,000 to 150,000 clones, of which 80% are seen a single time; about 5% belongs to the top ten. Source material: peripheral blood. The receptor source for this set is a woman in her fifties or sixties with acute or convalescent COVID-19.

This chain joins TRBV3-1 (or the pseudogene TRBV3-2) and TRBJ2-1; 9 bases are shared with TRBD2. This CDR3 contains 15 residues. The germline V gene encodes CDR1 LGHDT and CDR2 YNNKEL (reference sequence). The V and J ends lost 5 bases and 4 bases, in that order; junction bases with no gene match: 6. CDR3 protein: CASSDRGGGYNEQFF. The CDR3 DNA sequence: TGTGCCAGCAGCGACCGCGGGGGGGGGTACAATGAGCAGTTCTTC.

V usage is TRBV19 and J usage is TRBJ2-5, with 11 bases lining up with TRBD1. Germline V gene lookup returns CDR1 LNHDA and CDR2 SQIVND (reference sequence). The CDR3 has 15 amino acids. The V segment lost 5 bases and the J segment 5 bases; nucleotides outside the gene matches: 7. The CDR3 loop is CASSAGTGGAETQYF. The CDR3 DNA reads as TGTGCCAGTAGTGCGGGGACAGGGGGTGCGGAGACCCAGTACTTC.

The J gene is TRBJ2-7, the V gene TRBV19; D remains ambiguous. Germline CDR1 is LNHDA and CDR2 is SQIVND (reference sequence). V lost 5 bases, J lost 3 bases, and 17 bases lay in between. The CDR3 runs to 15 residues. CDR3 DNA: TGTGCCAGTAGTGCTATTGCGGCGTCAGTCTACGAGCAGTACTTC. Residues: CASSAIAASVYEQYF.

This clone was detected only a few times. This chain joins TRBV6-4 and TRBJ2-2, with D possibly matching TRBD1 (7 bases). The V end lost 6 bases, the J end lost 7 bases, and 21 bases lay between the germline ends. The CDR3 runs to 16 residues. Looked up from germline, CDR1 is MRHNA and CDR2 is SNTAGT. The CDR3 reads CASSRQGGADSGELFF. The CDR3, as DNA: TGTGCCAGCAGCCGTCAGGGGGGCGCCGACAGCGGGGAGCTGTTTTTT.

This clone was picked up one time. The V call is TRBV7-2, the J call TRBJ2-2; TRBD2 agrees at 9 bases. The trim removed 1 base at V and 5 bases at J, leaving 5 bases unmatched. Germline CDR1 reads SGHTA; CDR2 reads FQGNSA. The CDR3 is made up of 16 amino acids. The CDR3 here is CASSLGLAAFTGELFF. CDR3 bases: TGTGCCAGCAGCTTAGGACTAGCGGCATTTACCGGGGAGCTGTTTTTT.

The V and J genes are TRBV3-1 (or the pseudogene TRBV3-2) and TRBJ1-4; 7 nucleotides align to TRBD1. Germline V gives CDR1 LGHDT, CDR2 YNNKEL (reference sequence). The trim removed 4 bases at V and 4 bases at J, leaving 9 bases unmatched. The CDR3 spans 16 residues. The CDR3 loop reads CASSLKSGQFNEKLFF. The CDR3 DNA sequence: TGTGCCAGCAGCCTTAAATCGGGACAGTTTAATGAAAAACTGTTTTTT.

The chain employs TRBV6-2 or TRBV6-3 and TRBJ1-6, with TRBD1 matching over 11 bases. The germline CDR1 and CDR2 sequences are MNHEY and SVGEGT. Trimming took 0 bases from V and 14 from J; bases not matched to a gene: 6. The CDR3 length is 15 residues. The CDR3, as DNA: TGTGCCAGCAGTTACTCGGGACAGGGGGATCAAGCCCTCCACTTT. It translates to CASSYSGQGDQALHF.